A selection of T cell receptor beta chains follows, all from one sample in a study of response to subunit inactivated influenza vaccine. In TCRdb, the RT-PCR reads were re-called with MiXCR into one record per CDR3 protein. Here the sample spans about 540,000 distinct CDR3 sequences, roughly 23% being singletons. This sample also belongs to another study, concerning T cells expressing NK-cell markers.

Here the sequenced sample was CD4+ T cells sorted from PBMCs, taken 11 to 12 days after vaccination. The receptors derive from a man in his fifties who received an inactivated influenza vaccine. CDR3s include the opening cysteine and the closing phenylalanine or tryptophan. The D gene is left open where the match is weak. The size entry is marked missing in some rows and otherwise reads once, few, many or a size class.

V gene: TRBV20-1; J gene: TRBJ2-1; D gene: TRBD2; clone size: many; CDR3 DNA: TGCAGTGCTATGCTTGCGGGGGTGAGGGCCAATGAGCAGTTCTTC; CDR3 protein: CSAMLAGVRANEQFF
V gene: TRBV2; J gene: TRBJ2-2; D gene: TRBD1; clone size: NA; CDR3 DNA: TGTGCCAGCAGTGAACAGGGGGCGCCCACCGGGGAGCTGTTTTTT; CDR3 protein: CASSEQGAPTGELFF
V gene: TRBV3-1; J gene: TRBJ2-1; D gene: TRBD2; clone size: few; CDR3 DNA: TGTGCCAGCAGCCCGGGACTAGCGGGGTCACATGAGCAGTTCTTC; CDR3 protein: CASSPGLAGSHEQFF
V gene: TRBV10-3; J gene: TRBJ1-3; D gene: NA; clone size: few; CDR3 DNA: TGTGCCATCAGTGGGCTTGGACACCGCTCTGGAAACACCATATATTTT; CDR3 protein: CAISGLGHRSGNTIYF
V gene: TRBV5-6; J gene: TRBJ2-7; D gene: TRBD1; clone size: NA; CDR3 DNA: TGTGCCAGCAGTTCACAACAGGGGTTCGACCACGAGCAGTACTTC; CDR3 protein: CASSSQQGFDHEQYF
V gene: TRBV15; J gene: TRBJ2-7; D gene: NA; clone size: NA; CDR3 DNA: TGTGCCACCAGCAGAGATGTAGGGAGCTCCTACGAGCAGTACTTC; CDR3 protein: CATSRDVGSSYEQYF
V gene: TRBV10-3; J gene: TRBJ2-5; D gene: TRBD2; clone size: NA; CDR3 DNA: TGTGCCATCAGTGGGAGTGGACCTGGACTAGCGGAAAAGACCCAGTACTTC; CDR3 protein: CAISGSGPGLAEKTQYF
V gene: TRBV20-1; J gene: TRBJ2-1; D gene: NA; clone size: NA; CDR3 DNA: TGCAGTGCGACTCACAGGAGTGAGCAGTTCTTC; CDR3 protein: CSATHRSEQFF
V gene: TRBV2; J gene: TRBJ2-2; D gene: TRBD1; clone size: NA; CDR3 DNA: TGTGCCAGCAGAGACCGGACAGGCGGGGAGCTGTTTTTT; CDR3 protein: CASRDRTGGELFF
V gene: TRBV29-1; J gene: TRBJ2-7; D gene: NA; clone size: many; CDR3 DNA: TGCAGCGTATCAGGAGGGGTCAGGAACGAGCAGTACTTC; CDR3 protein: CSVSGGVRNEQYF
V gene: TRBV3-1; J gene: TRBJ1-3; D gene: NA; clone size: NA; CDR3 DNA: TGTGCCAGCAGCCATCGCCGGGTTGCTGGAAACACCATATATTTT; CDR3 protein: CASSHRRVAGNTIYF
V gene: TRBV6-1; J gene: TRBJ1-6; D gene: NA; clone size: few; CDR3 DNA: TGTGCCAGCAGCGTGGTTACATTGTCGAATTCACCCCTCCACTTT; CDR3 protein: CASSVVTLSNSPLHF
V gene: TRBV30; J gene: TRBJ2-5; D gene: NA; clone size: NA; CDR3 DNA: TGTGCCTGGAGTGTACATGGGGCCGAGACCCAGTACTTC; CDR3 protein: CAWSVHGAETQYF
V gene: TRBV24-1; J gene: TRBJ2-1; D gene: NA; clone size: NA; CDR3 DNA: TGTGCCACCAGCGGGGACGGCTACAATGAGCAGTTCTTC; CDR3 protein: CATSGDGYNEQFF
V gene: TRBV11-2; J gene: TRBJ2-7; D gene: NA; clone size: once; CDR3 DNA: TGTGCCAGCAGCCGCCAGGGCAGTCCAATGACCTACGAGCAGTACTTC; CDR3 protein: CASSRQGSPMTYEQYF
V gene: TRBV14; J gene: TRBJ1-2; D gene: NA; clone size: few; CDR3 DNA: TGTGCCAGCAGCCAAAAGGGGAGATGGTATGGCTACACCTTC; CDR3 protein: CASSQKGRWYGYTF
V gene: TRBV4-2; J gene: TRBJ2-3; D gene: TRBD2; clone size: many; CDR3 DNA: TGTGCCAGCAGCCAAGACCCCACTAGCGGGGTGACCACAGATACGCAGTATTTT; CDR3 protein: CASSQDPTSGVTTDTQYF
V gene: TRBV4-2; J gene: TRBJ1-2; D gene: TRBD1; clone size: NA; CDR3 DNA: TGTGCCAGCAGCAGACGACGGGACAGGGGAGATTATGGCTACACCTTC; CDR3 protein: CASSRRRDRGDYGYTF
V gene: TRBV20-1; J gene: TRBJ2-7; D gene: TRBD2; clone size: few; CDR3 DNA: TGCAGTGCTAGAGATATAGCGGGGGCTCACGAGCAGTACTTC; CDR3 protein: CSARDIAGAHEQYF
V gene: TRBV19; J gene: TRBJ1-1; D gene: NA; clone size: NA; CDR3 DNA: TGTGCCAGTACCGCCGGCTGGGGGGTAGTGAACACTGAAGCTTTCTTT; CDR3 protein: CASTAGWGVVNTEAFF
V gene: TRBV5-1; J gene: TRBJ2-3; D gene: NA; clone size: few; CDR3 DNA: TGCGCCACCTCGGTTTGGAGCACAGATACGCAGTATTTT; CDR3 protein: CATSVWSTDTQYF
V gene: TRBV21-1; J gene: TRBJ2-3; D gene: NA; clone size: many; CDR3 DNA: TGTGCCAGCAGCAAAGAATCAGGGCAAGATACGCAGTATTTT; CDR3 protein: CASSKESGQDTQYF
V gene: TRBV4-3; J gene: TRBJ2-7; D gene: NA; clone size: NA; CDR3 DNA: TGCGCCAGCAGCCAACAGTCAAGGAGCTCCTACGAGCAGTACTTC; CDR3 protein: CASSQQSRSSYEQYF
V gene: TRBV7-2; J gene: TRBJ1-6; D gene: NA; clone size: NA; CDR3 DNA: TGTGCCAGCAGCGGGAGGATGGGCTTCCCTGGGCATTCACCCCTCCACTTT; CDR3 protein: CASSGRMGFPGHSPLHF
V gene: TRBV28; J gene: TRBJ2-2; D gene: NA; clone size: few; CDR3 DNA: TGTGCCAGCAACTCGGGAGCGTACACCGGGGAGCTGTTTTTT; CDR3 protein: CASNSGAYTGELFF
V gene: TRBV7-2; J gene: TRBJ1-1; D gene: NA; clone size: few; CDR3 DNA: TGTGCCAGCAGCTTATCCTCGGGGAGGGGGAACACTGAAGCTTTCTTT; CDR3 protein: CASSLSSGRGNTEAFF
V gene: TRBV18; J gene: TRBJ2-3; D gene: NA; clone size: NA; CDR3 DNA: TGTGCCAGCTCACCACCGGGAAAGAAAGATACGCAGTATTTT; CDR3 protein: CASSPPGKKDTQYF
V gene: TRBV6-2/TRBV6-3; J gene: TRBJ2-1; D gene: NA; clone size: NA; CDR3 DNA: TGTGCCAGCAATTCAGGGAGCTCCTACAATGAGCAGTTCTTC; CDR3 protein: CASNSGSSYNEQFF
V gene: TRBV4-3; J gene: TRBJ2-7; D gene: NA; clone size: few; CDR3 DNA: TGCGCCAGCAGCCAAGATCCCCCGCCTCCGATACGGGAGCAGTACTTC; CDR3 protein: CASSQDPPPPIREQYF
V gene: TRBV4-2; J gene: TRBJ1-2; D gene: NA; clone size: NA; CDR3 DNA: TGTGCCAGCAGCCAAGGTGGGGGGGCTAACTATGGCTACACCTTC; CDR3 protein: CASSQGGGANYGYTF
V gene: TRBV5-1; J gene: TRBJ2-1; D gene: TRBD2; clone size: NA; CDR3 DNA: TGCGCCAGCAGCTCACTAGCGGGGGGCTTTTACAATGAGCAGTTCTTC; CDR3 protein: CASSSLAGGFYNEQFF
V gene: TRBV5-4; J gene: TRBJ2-2; D gene: NA; clone size: NA; CDR3 DNA: TGTGCCAGCAGCTCTAAACAGCGCGGTGGTTACGGGGAGCTGTTTTTT; CDR3 protein: CASSSKQRGGYGELFF
V gene: TRBV11-2; J gene: TRBJ2-5; D gene: NA; clone size: NA; CDR3 DNA: TGTGCCAGCAGCTCCAGCCGGACAAAAGAGACCCAGTACTTC; CDR3 protein: CASSSSRTKETQYF
V gene: TRBV20-1; J gene: TRBJ2-7; D gene: NA; clone size: few; CDR3 DNA: TGCAGTGCTAGGCGGGGTGGCTTTAACTCCTACGAGCAGTACTTC; CDR3 protein: CSARRGGFNSYEQYF
V gene: TRBV4-2; J gene: TRBJ2-2; D gene: NA; clone size: once; CDR3 DNA: TGTGCCAGCAGCCAATACAAAAACGCGAACACCGGGGAGCTGTTTTTT; CDR3 protein: CASSQYKNANTGELFF
V gene: TRBV10-3; J gene: TRBJ2-1; D gene: NA; clone size: NA; CDR3 DNA: TGTGCCATCAGTGAAAGGGCGTCGATGAGTAAAGAGCAGTTCTTC; CDR3 protein: CAISERASMSKEQFF
V gene: TRBV20-1; J gene: TRBJ2-7; D gene: NA; clone size: few; CDR3 DNA: TGCAGTGCTAGAATCGTCGCCCGTTTACAGATCCAACCATTCTACGAGCAGTACTTC; CDR3 protein: CSARIVARLQIQPFYEQYF
V gene: TRBV5-1; J gene: TRBJ2-7; D gene: TRBD2; clone size: NA; CDR3 DNA: TGCGCCAGCAGCTTGGCGAGCGGGGGGGTCGACGAGCAGTACTTC; CDR3 protein: CASSLASGGVDEQYF
V gene: TRBV3-1; J gene: TRBJ1-2; D gene: NA; clone size: NA; CDR3 DNA: TGTGCCAGCAGCCCCAAGGTCCCCAGGGGTCTTCGGGGCTACACCTTC; CDR3 protein: CASSPKVPRGLRGYTF
V gene: TRBV20-1; J gene: TRBJ2-7; D gene: TRBD2; clone size: few; CDR3 DNA: TGCAGTGCTAGTAAGGGACTAGCGGGAGTATCCGAGCAGTACTTC; CDR3 protein: CSASKGLAGVSEQYF
V gene: TRBV20-1; J gene: TRBJ2-1; D gene: TRBD2; clone size: NA; CDR3 DNA: TGCAGTGCTAGTTCGGCGGGGGGGGGATCTTCCTACAATGAGCAGTTCTTC; CDR3 protein: CSASSAGGGSSYNEQFF
V gene: TRBV24-1; J gene: TRBJ2-1; D gene: TRBD2; clone size: few; CDR3 DNA: TGTGCCACCAGTGATCCTATGCGACTAGCGGGAGGTTTGTATGAGCAGTTCTTC; CDR3 protein: CATSDPMRLAGGLYEQFF
V gene: TRBV5-1; J gene: TRBJ1-4; D gene: NA; clone size: few; CDR3 DNA: TGCGCCAGCAGCTTGGGGTCAGGGGCATATGAAAAACTGTTTTTT; CDR3 protein: CASSLGSGAYEKLFF